This TCR beta chain comes out of a study of shared clonotypes between healthy human individuals. V lost 0 bases and J lost 0, with 12 bases in between. CDR3 length equals 16 residues. Germline loops: CDR1 SGHRS, CDR2 YFSETQ. Only CD45RO-negative cells positively selected for CCR7 counted as naive CD8 cells, so terminally differentiated effector memory CD45RA+ cells were excluded. Generated by immunoSEQ multiplex PCR, the TCRdb table keeps only in-frame clones and is missing some. The data hold 2 million or so clones, with over 85% observed a single time. The origin of this receptor is a man younger than 30 in good health. The specimen sequenced was naive CD8+ T cells sorted from blood. This sequence joins TRBV5-1 and TRBJ1-1; TRBD1 is a possible D gene (5 bases). CDR3 sequence (DNA): TGCGCCAGCAGCTTGGGAGACAGACTAATGAACACTGAAGCTTTCTTT. It is translated as CASSLGDRLMNTEAFF.